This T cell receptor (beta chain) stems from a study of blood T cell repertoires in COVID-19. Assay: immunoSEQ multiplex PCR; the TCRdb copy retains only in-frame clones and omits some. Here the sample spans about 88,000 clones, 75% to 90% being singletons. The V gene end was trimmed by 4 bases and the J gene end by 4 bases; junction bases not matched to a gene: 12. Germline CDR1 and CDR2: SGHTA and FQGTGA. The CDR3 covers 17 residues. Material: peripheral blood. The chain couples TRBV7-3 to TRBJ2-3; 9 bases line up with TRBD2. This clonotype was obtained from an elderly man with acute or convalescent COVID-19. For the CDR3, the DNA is TGTGCCAGCAGCTCCCGGGTTGGCGGGAGGGGCGCAGATACGCAGTATTTT. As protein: CASSSRVGGRGADTQYF.